The clone carrying this TCR beta chain occurred once. Antigen unknown. The data were obtained in a study of T cell responses to AZD1222 COVID-19 vaccine. Broader study findings: There were vaccine-associated CD4 TCRs across spike, dominant at 160-218 and 743-854.

The repertoire was sequenced with immunoSEQ multiplex PCR; TCRdb's copy has only in-frame clones and lacks some. The data show about 120,000 clones, with roughly 90% seen just once and approximately 7.9% held by the top ten. Looked up from germline, CDR1 is MDHEN and CDR2 is SYDVKM. This CDR3 is built from 16 residues. J lost 2 bases, V lost 6 bases, and 7 bases had no gene match. This TCR was sampled from an adult who received the AZD1222 COVID-19 vaccine. Material: peripheral blood, obtained 28 days after the second AZD1222 dose. This chain joins TRBV28 and TRBJ1-5; 10 positions match TRBD1. The CDR3 sequence: CASSRRTGGGNQPQHF. CDR3 DNA sequence: TGTGCCAGCAGCCGAAGGACAGGGGGAGGCAATCAGCCCCAGCATTTT.